These 6 T cell receptor beta chains were all obtained from the same sample, sequenced in a study of shared T cell receptors in the human thymus. Sequenced by immunoSEQ multiplex PCR; TCRdb stores in-frame clones only, minus some. This sample yields some 720,000 clones, of which 88% are seen a single time; around 0.01% belongs to the top ten. A further study also used this sample, focusing on human thymus T cells.

Sequenced: thymocytes. These receptors were obtained from a boy under two years old with a congenital heart defect.

The V call is TRBV3-2, the J call TRBJ1-1. TRBV3-2 is a pseudogene locus. CDR3 length: 9 residues. In nucleotides, the CDR3 is TGTGCCAGCACCCATCCGGCTTTCTTT. Translation: CASTHPAFF.

This clone has a handful of counts. The CDR3 DNA sequence: TGTGCCAGCAGCCACCCACCACCGGGGAATCAGCCCCAGCATTTT. Protein sequence: CASSHPPPGNQPQHF. The chain carries TRBV4-2 and TRBJ1-5; D is ambiguous. Looked up from germline, CDR1 is LGHNA and CDR2 is YNFKEQ. V lost 3 bases and J lost 4, with 13 bases in between. The length of the CDR3 is 15 residues.

CDR3 coding DNA: TGTGCCAGCAGCTTAGATGCCGGGACAGGGCCGCGGGAGACCCAGTACTTC. Its translation is CASSLDAGTGPRETQYF. The rearrangement links TRBV11-2 to TRBJ2-5; 9 bases match TRBD1. This CDR3 is 17 amino acids long. Unmatched junction bases numbered 10, after V lost 0 bases and J lost 5 bases. CDR1 is SGHAT, CDR2 FQNNGV, per germline.

The chain is built from TRBV20-1 and TRBJ2-7, with a weak D call TRBD2 (5 bases). CDR3 length: 11 residues. V lost 7 bases, J lost 1 base, and 8 bases lay in between. Germline lookup yields CDR1 DFQATT and CDR2 SNEGSKA (reference sequence). The CDR3 spells CSVERSYEQYF. The CDR3, as DNA: TGCAGTGTGGAGCGGTCCTACGAGCAGTACTTC.

The chain uses TRBV5-1 and TRBJ2-7; 13 nucleotides line up with TRBD2. V dropped 4 bases and J dropped 4; count of bases not matched to a gene: 8. The germline V gene encodes CDR1 SGHRS and CDR2 YFSETQ. CDR3 length equals 16 residues. The CDR3 region has the DNA TGCGCCAGCAGCCCATCGACTAGCGGGAGGAGGTACGAGCAGTACTTC. Protein: CASSPSTSGRRYEQYF.

This chain joins TRBV28 and TRBJ1-4, with a weak D call TRBD1 (5 bases). Germline CDR1 and CDR2: MDHEN and SYDVKM. V was trimmed by 2 bases and J by 3 bases, leaving 13 bases between them. The CDR3 extends over 16 amino acids. CDR3 sequence reads: CASSLSPSGANEKLFF. The CDR3 coding sequence is TGTGCCAGCAGTTTAAGCCCATCGGGGGCTAATGAAAAACTGTTTTTT. Full variable domain (remainder filled in from reference TRBV28 and TRBJ1-4): DVKVTQSSRYLVKRTGEKVFLECVQDMDHENMFWYRQDPGLGLRLIYFSYDVKMKEKGDIPEGYSVSREKKERFSLILESASTNQTSMYLCASSLSPSGANEKLFFGSGTQLSVL.